Below, 8 T cell receptor beta chains from the same sample are listed, as sequenced in a study of blood T cell repertoires in COVID-19. Clones were sequenced by immunoSEQ multiplex PCR, and TCRdb holds only the in-frame ones, with some missing. The table records about 320,000 clones, roughly 86% of them present only once. Sample: PBMCs or T cells enriched from blood (not recorded which). The receptors were sampled from a woman aged 18-29 years who had recovered from COVID-19.

The CDR3 nucleotides are TGTGCGAGCTGGGAGGGGGGTTTTGGGGCCGGGGAGCTGTTTTTT. As protein: CASWEGGFGAGELFF. The chain combines TRBV2 with TRBJ2-2, with D perhaps TRBD2 (7 bases). The CDR3 spans 15 residues. Germline CDR1 is SNHLY and CDR2 is FYNNEI. The variable domain in full, completed from reference TRBV2 and TRBJ2-2, reads EPEVTQTPSHQVTQMGQEVILRCVPISNHLYFYWYRQILGQKVEFLVSFYNNEISEKSEIFDDQFSVERPDGSNFTLKIRSTKLEDSAMYFCASWEGGFGAGELFFGEGSRLTVL.

V and J are TRBV4-3 and TRBJ2-3, with TRBD2 identical over 13 bases. There are 21 residues in the CDR3. Per germline, CDR1 LGHNA and CDR2 YSLEER. The trim removed 0 bases at V and 0 bases at J, leaving 12 bases unmatched. The DNA for the CDR3 is TGCGCCAGCAGCCAAGACACGGGACTAGCGGGAACTTTAAGCAGCACAGATACGCAGTATTTT. It codes for CASSQDTGLAGTLSSTDTQYF.

The chain carries TRBV21-1 and TRBJ2-2; the D call of TRBD2 is as the table states it, not checked on the DNA. TRBV21-1 is annotated as a pseudogene. The CDR3 spans 18 residues. The CDR3: CASSIRLLSTSGNGELFF. The CDR3 DNA is TGTGCCAGCAGCATCCGCCTCCTTTCGACTAGCGGGAACGGGGAGCTGTTTTTT.

V gene TRBV28 combines with J gene TRBJ2-3, with TRBD1 identical over 8 bases. This CDR3 is 18 amino acids long. The V gene's germline CDR1 is MDHEN and CDR2 SYDVKM. The ends lost 4 bases at V and 1 base at J; junction bases unmatched: 13. Here the CDR3 DNA reads TGTGCCAGCAGTTCATGGTTAGTGCAGGGGGCTGGCACAGATACGCAGTATTTT. It encodes CASSSWLVQGAGTDTQYF.

This clone has just one count. This chain joins TRBV27 and TRBJ1-2; 7 bases agree with TRBD1. The CDR3 loop spans 13 amino acids. The germline V gene encodes CDR1 MNHEY and CDR2 SMNVEV (reference sequence). Trimming cost V 6 bases and J 5 bases; bases outside gene matches: 6. CDR3 DNA: TGTGCCAGCAGCCCAGACAGGGATTATGGCTACACCTTC. Protein product: CASSPDRDYGYTF.

The sample holds one count of this clone. The CDR3 here is CASSTGAYGYTF. In DNA form, the CDR3 reads TGTGCCAGCAGTACAGGGGCCTATGGCTACACCTTC. The chain combines TRBV2 with TRBJ1-2; 7 nucleotides line up with TRBD1. The CDR3 is 12 amino acids. V gave up 5 bases and J gave up 4 bases; unmatched junction bases: 1. The germline gives CDR1 SNHLY, CDR2 FYNNEI.

The chain's CDR3 is CASSLVRGKGNQPQHF. The CDR3 DNA sequence: TGTGCCAGCAGCTTAGTAAGAGGGAAGGGCAATCAGCCCCAGCATTTT. V gene TRBV7-2 combines with J gene TRBJ1-5; no clear D gene. This CDR3 spans 16 amino acids. The ends were cut back, 1 base at V and 2 bases at J, with 12 bases in the middle. The germline V gene has CDR1 SGHTA and CDR2 FQGNSA.

The chain links TRBV28 to TRBJ1-4, with D perhaps matching TRBD1 (6 bases). V lost 5 bases, J lost 13 bases, and 26 bases lay in between. The CDR3 covers 16 residues. CDR1 is MDHEN, CDR2 SYDVKM, per germline. The CDR3 bases are TGTGCCAGCAGTCTACCCATCCCGGGGGGACAAGGGGGACTGTTTTTT. Protein: CASSLPIPGGQGGLFF.